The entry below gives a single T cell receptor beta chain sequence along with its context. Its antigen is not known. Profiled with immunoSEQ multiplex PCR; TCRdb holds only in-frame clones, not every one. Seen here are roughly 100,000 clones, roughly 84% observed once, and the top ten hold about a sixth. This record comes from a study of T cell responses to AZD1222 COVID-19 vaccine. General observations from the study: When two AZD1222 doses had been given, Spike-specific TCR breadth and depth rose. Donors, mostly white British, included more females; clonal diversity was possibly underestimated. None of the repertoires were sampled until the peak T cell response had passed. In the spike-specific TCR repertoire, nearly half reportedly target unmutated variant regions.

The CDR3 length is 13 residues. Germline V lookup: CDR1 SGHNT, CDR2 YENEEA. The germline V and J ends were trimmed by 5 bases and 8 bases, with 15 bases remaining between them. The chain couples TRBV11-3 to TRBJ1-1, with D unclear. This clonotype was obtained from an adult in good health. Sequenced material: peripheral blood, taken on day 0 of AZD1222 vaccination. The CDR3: CASSHDRVREAFF. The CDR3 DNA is TGTGCCAGCAGCCACGACCGGGTACGGGAAGCTTTCTTT.